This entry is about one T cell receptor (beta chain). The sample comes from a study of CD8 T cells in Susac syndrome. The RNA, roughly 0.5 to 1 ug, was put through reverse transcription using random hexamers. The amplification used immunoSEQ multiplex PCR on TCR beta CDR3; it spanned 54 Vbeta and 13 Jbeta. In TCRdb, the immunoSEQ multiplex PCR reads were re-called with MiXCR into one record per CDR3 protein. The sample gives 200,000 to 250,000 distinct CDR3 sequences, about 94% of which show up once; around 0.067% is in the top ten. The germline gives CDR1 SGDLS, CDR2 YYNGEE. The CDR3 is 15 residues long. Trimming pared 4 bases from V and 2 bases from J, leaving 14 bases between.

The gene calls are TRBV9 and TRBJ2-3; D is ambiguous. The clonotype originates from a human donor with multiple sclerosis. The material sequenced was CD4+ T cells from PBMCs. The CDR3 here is CASSKDQANTDTQYF. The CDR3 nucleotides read TGTGCCAGCAGCAAAGATCAGGCTAACACAGATACGCAGTATTTT. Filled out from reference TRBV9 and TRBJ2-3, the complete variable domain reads DSGVTQTPKHLITATGQRVTLRCSPRSGDLSVYWYQQSLDQGLQFLIQYYNGEERAKGNILERFSAQQFPDLHSELNLSSLELGDSALYFCASSKDQANTDTQYFGPGTRLTVL.